The clone carrying this T cell receptor beta chain occurred a few times. Antigen: not known. The CDR3 is made up of 15 amino acids. Germline lookup yields CDR1 SEHNR and CDR2 FQNEAQ (reference sequence). Unmatched junction bases numbered 6, after V lost 4 bases and J lost 5 bases. These data are taken from a study of T cell repertoires in cytomegalovirus infection. Study-wide context: As its CMV epitopes, the study selected recently identified HLA-C-restricted and well-studied HLA-B-restricted targets. In public TCR beta signatures, there were indications of both CMV infection and matching HLA type. Study results and caveats: CMV-specific HLA-C-restricted TCR beta clonotypes dominated the ex vivo response. Public TCR beta family frequency separated CMV-and-HLA carriers, including in an independent cohort.

TCRdb re-called the reads with MiXCR, one entry per CDR3 protein. This table holds some 940,000 distinct CDR3 sequences, about a third found once. The rearrangement uses TRBV7-9 and TRBJ1-4, with 8 positions matching TRBD1. The specimen was cultured CD8+ T cells from PBMCs, collected from culture after CMV antigen stimulation. This receptor was identified in a human donor in good health (CMV status not recorded). Some clones in this sample may be carry-over from other donors' samples. Here the CDR3 reads CASSSDRDWNEKLFF. CDR3 nucleotide sequence: TGTGCCAGCAGCTCGGACAGGGATTGGAATGAAAAACTGTTTTTT.